Given below is one TCR beta chain in context. Germline V gene lookup returns CDR1 SGHRS and CDR2 YFSETQ. The V end lost 0 bases, the J end lost 5 bases, and 11 bases lay between the germline ends. The CDR3 has 14 amino acids. Unique molecular identifiers were used in preparing the TCRbeta library. Via MiXCR, TCRdb re-called the PCR reads, giving one row per CDR3 protein. The sample holds around 360,000 distinct CDR3 sequences, about 9.4% seen once. These data belong to a study of T-cell reconstitution after alpha-beta-depleted transplantation in children. Source: PBMCs from the stem cell graft donor, taken from the stem cell graft. The chain uses TRBV5-1 and TRBJ2-5, with no clear D. The sequence came from a human donor who donated a stem cell graft to a child with acute lymphoblastic leukemia. Here the CDR3 DNA reads TGCGCCAGCAGCTTGGTAGAAGGGTGGGAGACCCAGTACTTC. Its protein is CASSLVEGWETQYF.